A selection of T cell receptor beta chains follows, all from one sample in a study of T cells in Graves' hyperthyroidism and ophthalmopathy. Using its own MiXCR run on the multiplex PCR reads, TCRdb lists one record per CDR3 protein. This sample yields a few hundred thousand distinct CDR3 sequences, of which approximately 16% are seen a single time; around 20% belongs to the top ten. Sequences were obtained from blood. Receptors originate from an older woman with Graves' ophthalmopathy. CDR3s include the opening cysteine and the closing phenylalanine or tryptophan. A D gene is named only where the DNA matches it firmly. Clone size is not always given. Where it is, it says once, few, many or a class for expanded clones.

abundance,j_gene,d_gene,v_gene,len,CDR3nt,CDR3aa
many,TRBJ1-3,TRBD1,TRBV20-1,15,TGCAGTGCCACCCGGACAGGGAGCTCTGGAAACACCATATATTTT,CSATRTGSSGNTIYF
many,TRBJ2-1,TRBD1,TRBV3-1,20,TGTGCCAGCAGCCCGCGCCCCCCACTATCCGGGACAGGGGCGTACAATGAGCAGTTCTTC,CASSPRPPLSGTGAYNEQFF
many,TRBJ2-3,-,TRBV5-1,11,TGCGCCAGCAGCTTTTTTGATACGCAGTATTTT,CASSFFDTQYF
many,TRBJ1-1,-,TRBV2,15,TGTGCCAGCAGAGCCAGTGGGCAGCAGAACACTGAAGCTTTCTTT,CASRASGQQNTEAFF
many,TRBJ2-5,-,TRBV5-1,14,TGCGCCAGCAGCCCACCTGACCCCGCCAAGACCCAGTACTTC,CASSPPDPAKTQYF
-,TRBJ2-7,-,TRBV7-2,17,TGTGCCAGCAGCTTAGGGGCCGTTTTGGCGAACTCCTACGAGCAGTACTTC,CASSLGAVLANSYEQYF
few,TRBJ1-5,-,TRBV7-2,13,TGTGCCAGCAGCTTCGGGCCAAAACAGCCCCAGCATTTT,CASSFGPKQPQHF
many,TRBJ1-3,-,TRBV11-2,15,TGTGCCAGCAGCTTAGCCCTTAGCTCTGGAAACACCATATATTTT,CASSLALSSGNTIYF
many,TRBJ2-5,-,TRBV11-2,13,TGTGCCAGCAGTAGCCGGGCCGAAGAGACCCAGTACTTC,CASSSRAEETQYF
many,TRBJ1-2,-,TRBV20-1,13,TGCAGTGCTAGTCCAGGGCTAGGTTATGGCTACACCTTC,CSASPGLGYGYTF
few,TRBJ2-7,TRBD1,TRBV5-1,15,TGCGCCAGCAGCTTGCGGACAGGGTCCTCCTACGAGCAGTACTTC,CASSLRTGSSYEQYF
many,TRBJ2-7,-,TRBV19,14,TGTGCCAGTAGTATCACCAGGCCACCCTACGAGCAGTACTTC,CASSITRPPYEQYF
many,TRBJ2-7,-,TRBV29-1,16,TGCAGCGTTGGGGTTAGCGCGTATCCAACCCCCTACGAGCAGTACTTC,CSVGVSAYPTPYEQYF
many,TRBJ2-3,TRBD2,TRBV5-1,15,TGCGCCAGCAGCTCACAACCGGCGGGAGGGCATACGCAGTATTTT,CASSSQPAGGHTQYF
many,TRBJ2-1,-,TRBV11-2,15,TGTGCCAGCAGCTTCCAGGCAGGAGCGGTCAGTGAGCAGTTCTTC,CASSFQAGAVSEQFF
few,TRBJ2-1,-,TRBV14,16,TGTGCCAGCAGTCGTCGGACTGGAAGCTCCTACAATGAGCAGTTCTTC,CASSRRTGSSYNEQFF
many,TRBJ2-7,-,TRBV15,12,TGTGCCACCAGCAGAGGAAATCAGGCGCAGTACTTC,CATSRGNQAQYF
many,TRBJ2-3,-,TRBV18,16,TGTGCCAGCTCACCAGCAGGGGGGCAAAGCACAGATACGCAGTATTTT,CASSPAGGQSTDTQYF
many,TRBJ2-3,TRBD2,TRBV7-3,14,TGTGCCAGCAAGCCGGGAGGAAGCACAGATACGCAGTATTTT,CASKPGGSTDTQYF
many,TRBJ2-7,-,TRBV9,15,TGTGCCAGCAGCGTAGGGACCGCTAGCTCCTACGAGCAGTACTTC,CASSVGTASSYEQYF
-,TRBJ2-2,-,TRBV11-3,15,TGTGCCAGCAGCTCCAGGGGGGGAAACACCGGGGAGCTGTTTTTT,CASSSRGGNTGELFF
-,TRBJ2-4,-,TRBV27,13,TGTGCCAGCACGGGGCTAGCCAAAAACATTCAGTACTTC,CASTGLAKNIQYF
few,TRBJ2-1,-,TRBV5-4,14,TGTGCCAGCAGCTTTACCGGGATCCACAATCAGCAGTTCTTC,CASSFTGIHNQQFF
many,TRBJ2-7,-,TRBV28,13,TGTGCCAGCAGTTTAAACGACGGAAACGAGCAGTACTTC,CASSLNDGNEQYF